This T cell receptor beta chain stems from a study of blood T cell repertoires in COVID-19. Study in general: Donors in the United States, Italy and Spain gave samples during acute or convalescent COVID-19. T cells, B-cell-depleted T cells, or PBMCs provided the cDNA or gDNA that served as material.

This CDR3 spans 14 amino acids. Germline assignment: CDR1 MDHEN and CDR2 SYDVKM. Losses at the gene ends were 6 bases for V and 2 bases for J; bases not matched to a gene: 6. In the authors' workflow: Researchers report that nucleated cell counts were estimated from reference gene primer amplification. TCRdb's copy holds only in-frame clones and misses some; the assay was immunoSEQ multiplex PCR. That table furnishes V, J and clone size, whereas the DNA furnished D and trimming. The table records about 130,000 clones, approximately 80% of them present only once. The chain combines TRBV28 with TRBJ1-2; TRBD1 matches at 7 bases. The sequence was collected from a man between 65 and 80 years old with acute or convalescent COVID-19. The sequenced sample consisted of peripheral blood. CDR3 protein: CASSPQQGNYGYTF. CDR3 DNA sequence: TGTGCCAGCAGCCCCCAACAGGGGAACTATGGCTACACCTTC.